Below are 14 T cell receptor beta chains sequenced from a single sample in a study of cytomegalovirus exposure and HLA in healthy donors. PCR used 60 Vbeta primers and 13 Jbeta primers. Some clones are missing from TCRdb's copy, which holds only in-frame ones; the method was immunoSEQ multiplex PCR. The sample consists of 150,000 to 200,000 clones, almost 80% of them appearing once. Source material: PBMCs. These receptors all come from a man aged 18-30 years in good health and CMV-seropositive.

The V gene is TRBV11-2, the J gene TRBJ2-7, with 7 nucleotides matching TRBD2. The CDR3 has 13 amino acids. Germline CDR1 and CDR2: SGHAT and FQNNGV. J was trimmed by 3 bases and V by 7 bases; bases with no gene match: 6. CDR3 in amino acids: CASTLGGSYEQYF. CDR3 in DNA: TGTGCCAGCACCCTCGGCGGGAGCTACGAGCAGTACTTC.

This clone came up a few times. The chain carries TRBV5-1 and TRBJ2-1; TRBD2 matches at 13 bases. V lost 7 bases, J lost 8 bases, and 3 bases stayed unmatched. The CDR3 has 13 residues. Looked up from germline, CDR1 is SGHRS and CDR2 is YFSETQ. The CDR3 sequence is CASRLAGGDEQFF. Written as DNA, the CDR3 is TGCGCCAGCCGACTAGCGGGAGGTGATGAGCAGTTCTTC.

This sequence joins TRBV10-3 and TRBJ2-3, with 8 bases that match TRBD1. V lost 4 bases to trimming and J lost 4 bases; unmatched junction nucleotides: 7. The length of the CDR3 is 15 residues. The V gene's germline CDR1 is ENHRY and CDR2 SYGVKD. CDR3 DNA: TGTGCCATCAGTGCGACCACAGGGGGTCCAGATACGCAGTATTTT. The encoded protein is CAISATTGGPDTQYF.

V is TRBV7-9 and J is TRBJ1-2; D possibly corresponds to TRBD1 (5 bases). V was trimmed by 5 bases and J by 9 bases, leaving 16 bases between them. The germline V gene has CDR1 SEHNR and CDR2 FQNEAQ (reference sequence). The CDR3 loop spans 13 amino acids. The CDR3 is CASSPPNTGSYTF. The CDR3 DNA reads TGTGCCAGCAGCCCTCCGAATACAGGAAGCTACACCTTC.

V gene TRBV5-1 combines with J gene TRBJ2-7; possible D gene TRBD1, 5 bases. V shed 0 bases and J shed 6 bases, with 10 bases lying between them. Germline assignment: CDR1 SGHRS and CDR2 YFSETQ. CDR3 length: 13 amino acids. CDR3 residues: CASSLGQGSEQYF. For the CDR3, the DNA is TGCGCCAGCAGCTTGGGGCAGGGCAGCGAGCAGTACTTC.

The V gene is TRBV9, the J gene TRBJ1-4; 8 bases line up with TRBD1. This CDR3 comprises 14 residues. V shed 4 bases, J shed 8 bases, and the junction held 7 bases outside the gene matches. Germline-derived CDR1 and CDR2 are SGDLS and YYNGEE. CDR3 protein: CASSYRTGGEKLFF. CDR3 bases: TGTGCCAGCAGCTACCGAACAGGGGGGGAAAAACTGTTTTTT.

V is TRBV5-6 and J is TRBJ1-3, with unresolved D. Looked up from germline, CDR1 is SGHDT and CDR2 is YYEEEE. Trimming removed 0 bases from V and 13 bases from J, with 14 bases in between. The CDR3 is made up of 13 amino acids. CDR3 protein: CASSLGQALGIYF. In DNA form, the CDR3 reads TGTGCCAGCAGCTTGGGGCAGGCCCTTGGAATATATTTT.

Points on this clone: The same CDR3 can be traced to other DNA sequences in this sample. The chain combines TRBV6-1 with TRBJ1-1; tentative D call: TRBD1 (6 bases). There are 13 residues in the CDR3. V lost 6 bases and J lost 1, with 9 bases in between. Germline CDR1 and CDR2: MNHNS and SASEGT. CDR3 residues: CASSGTRNTEAFF. The CDR3 bases are TGTGCCAGCAGCGGGACAAGGAACACTGAAGCTTTCTTT.

The genes are TRBV6-1 and TRBJ2-3; 10 bases agree with TRBD2. V trimming: 3 bases; J trimming: 3 bases; junction bases outside the gene matches: 3. Per germline, CDR1 MNHNS and CDR2 SASEGT. The CDR3 is made up of 15 amino acids. CDR3 region: CASSDPSGSTDTQYF. The CDR3 nucleotides are TGTGCCAGCAGTGATCCTAGCGGGAGTACAGATACGCAGTATTTT.

This clone came up once. The J gene is TRBJ1-1, the V gene TRBV5-1; no firm D call. Deletions cut 2 bases from V and 0 bases from J, with 8 bases between. This CDR3 comprises 14 residues. The V gene's germline CDR1 is SGHRS and CDR2 YFSETQ. In nucleotides, the CDR3 is TGCGCCAGCAGCTTACAGATGATGAACACTGAAGCTTTCTTT. Translated, it gives CASSLQMMNTEAFF.

The chain is built from TRBV2 and TRBJ1-4; 8 bases line up with TRBD1. Germline V gene sequence: CDR1 SNHLY, CDR2 FYNNEI. The V and J ends lost 0 bases and 6 bases, in that order; junction bases with no gene match: 3. The CDR3 contains 15 residues. The CDR3 here is CASSEAGQGDEKLFF. The CDR3 DNA sequence: TGTGCCAGCAGTGAAGCCGGACAGGGCGATGAAAAACTGTTTTTT.

This clone has just one count. The rearrangement links TRBV19 to TRBJ1-2, with D perhaps matching TRBD1 (6 bases). Trimming pared 5 bases from V and 4 bases from J, leaving 11 bases between. The CDR3 is 13 residues long. Germline lookup yields CDR1 LNHDA and CDR2 SQIVND (reference sequence). The CDR3 nucleotides are TGTGCCAGTAGTCCAACAGGGTTCTATGGCTACACCTTC. Its protein is CASSPTGFYGYTF.

The chain couples TRBV6-1 to TRBJ2-3; TRBD2 matches 15 bases. CDR1 and CDR2 from the germline V gene are MNHNS and SASEGT. Losses at the gene ends were 5 bases for V and 4 bases for J; bases not matched to a gene: 7. The CDR3 has 17 amino acids. The CDR3 DNA sequence: TGTGCCAGCAGTCAAGGGACTAGCGGGAGGTCCTCAGATACGCAGTATTTT. Translating gives CASSQGTSGRSSDTQYF.

V is TRBV11-2 and J is TRBJ2-1; TRBD2 matches 8 bases. There are 11 residues in the CDR3. Germline V lookup: CDR1 SGHAT, CDR2 FQNNGV. Trimming cost V 5 bases and J 12 bases; bases outside gene matches: 3. The chain's CDR3 is CASSDSGGQFF. In DNA form, the CDR3 reads TGTGCCAGCAGCGACAGCGGGGGGCAGTTCTTC.